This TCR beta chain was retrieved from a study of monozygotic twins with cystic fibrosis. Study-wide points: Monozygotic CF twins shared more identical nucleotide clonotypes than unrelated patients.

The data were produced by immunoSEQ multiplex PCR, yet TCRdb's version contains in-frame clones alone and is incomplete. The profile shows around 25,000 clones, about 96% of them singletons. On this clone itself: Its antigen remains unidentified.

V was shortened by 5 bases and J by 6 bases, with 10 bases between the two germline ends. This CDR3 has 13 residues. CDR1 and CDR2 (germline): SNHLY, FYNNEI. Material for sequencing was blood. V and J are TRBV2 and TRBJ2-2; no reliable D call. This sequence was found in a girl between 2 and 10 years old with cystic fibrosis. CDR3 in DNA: TGTGCCAGCAGTCCGGGCCCGGCCGGGGAGCTGTTTTTT. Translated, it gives CASSPGPAGELFF.